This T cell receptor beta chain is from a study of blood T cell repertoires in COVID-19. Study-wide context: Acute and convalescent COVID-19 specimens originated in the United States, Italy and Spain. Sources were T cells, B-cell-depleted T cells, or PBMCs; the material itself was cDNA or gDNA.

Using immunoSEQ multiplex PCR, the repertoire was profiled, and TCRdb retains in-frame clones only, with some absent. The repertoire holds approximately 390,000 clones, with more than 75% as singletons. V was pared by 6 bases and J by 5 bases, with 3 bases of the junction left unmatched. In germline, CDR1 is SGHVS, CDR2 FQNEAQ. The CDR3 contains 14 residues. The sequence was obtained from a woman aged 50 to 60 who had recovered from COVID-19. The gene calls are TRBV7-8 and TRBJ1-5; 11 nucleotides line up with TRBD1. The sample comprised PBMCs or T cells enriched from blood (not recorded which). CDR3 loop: CASRRDRGYQPQHF. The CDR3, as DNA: TGTGCCAGCAGACGGGACAGGGGGTATCAGCCCCAGCATTTT.